The clone carrying this TCR beta chain was observed a single time. What it binds is unknown. The V end was cut by 6 bases, the J end by 11 bases, with 20 bases between. This CDR3 has 14 residues. Germline lookup yields CDR1 SGHAT and CDR2 FQNNGV. The data stem from a study of Ad26.COV2.S vaccination and SARS-CoV-2 variants. General study points: Responses of T cells in total may have been underestimated by the TCR breadth and depth analyses. Placebo recipients had lower spike-specific TCR breadth than vaccine recipients. Reportedly, after vaccination the spike-specific CD8+ and CD4+ T cell responses displayed substantial breadth. The study found similar non-spike TCR breadth in vaccine and placebo recipients.

The repertoire was sequenced with immunoSEQ multiplex PCR; TCRdb's copy has only in-frame clones and lacks some. The table records 100,000 or so clones, around three quarters of them present only once. Sample: peripheral blood, taken after recovery from COVID-19. The TCR originated in a human donor who had recovered from COVID-19. The V gene is TRBV11-2, the J gene TRBJ2-1; the D gene is possibly TRBD1 (5 bases). The CDR3 DNA sequence: TGTGCCAGCAGGGAAGGGGCCGAGCTAGGGAAGCAGTTCTTC. Translating it yields CASREGAELGKQFF.